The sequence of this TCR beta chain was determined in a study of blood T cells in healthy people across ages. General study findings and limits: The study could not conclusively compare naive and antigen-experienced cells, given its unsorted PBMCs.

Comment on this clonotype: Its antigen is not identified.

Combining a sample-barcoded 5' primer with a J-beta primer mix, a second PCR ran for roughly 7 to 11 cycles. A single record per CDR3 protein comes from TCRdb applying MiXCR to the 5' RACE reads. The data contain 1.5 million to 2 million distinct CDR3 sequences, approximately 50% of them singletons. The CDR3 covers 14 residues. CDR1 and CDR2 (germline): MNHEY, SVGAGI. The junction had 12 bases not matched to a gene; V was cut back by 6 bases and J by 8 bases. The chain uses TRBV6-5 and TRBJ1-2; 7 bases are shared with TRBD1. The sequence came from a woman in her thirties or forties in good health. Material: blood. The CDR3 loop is CASSLTGTLRGYTF. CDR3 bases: TGTGCCAGCAGCCTGACAGGGACTCTTCGCGGCTACACCTTC.